The 32 T cell receptor beta chains below were found in one sample sequenced in a study of metastatic and nonmetastatic thyroid tumors. Among the patients, none had received any treatment before thyroid surgery. Through MiXCR, TCRdb re-clonotyped the PCR reads. The data contain more than 20,000 clones, 25% to 30% of them singletons. Source material: tumor tissue. These receptors were obtained from a female donor with papillary thyroid cancer or a benign thyroid nodule (not recorded which). Some clones in this sample may be carry-over from other donors' samples.

This clone was recorded many times. The genes are TRBV9 and TRBJ2-7, with a weak D call TRBD2 (5 bases). There are 13 residues in the CDR3. V lost 6 bases to trimming and J lost 6 bases, with 16 bases between them. Looked up from germline, CDR1 is SGDLS and CDR2 is YYNGEE. The CDR3 DNA reads as TGTGCCAGCAACCCCCGGGCTGCGGGCGAGCAGTACTTC. Translating it yields CASNPRAAGEQYF.

This clone has just a few counts. The CDR3 nucleotides read TGTGCCAGCAGTTACTCGATCGTGTCGGTGCGAGGCTACACCTTC. Translation gives CASSYSIVSVRGYTF. The chain carries TRBV6-2 or TRBV6-3 and TRBJ1-2; no reliable D call. The CDR3 contains 15 residues. Trimming removed 0 bases at V and 8 bases at J, with 16 bases between. Germline assignment: CDR1 MNHEY and CDR2 SVGEGT.

This CDR3 reads CASSEVTGSCQPQHF. Here the CDR3 DNA reads TGTGCCAGCAGTGAAGTGACAGGGTCTTGTCAGCCCCAGCATTTT. The rearrangement uses TRBV2 and TRBJ1-5; 7 bases fit TRBD1. Trimming at V came to 1 base and at J to 6 bases, leaving 6 bases not matched to a gene. The CDR3 has 15 residues. From germline, CDR1 is SNHLY and CDR2 FYNNEI.

This clone was counted many times. The chain combines TRBV20-1 with TRBJ2-3; no definite D call. CDR3 length equals 14 residues. Germline values: CDR1 DFQATT, CDR2 SNEGSKA (reference sequence). Trimming shortened V by 2 bases and J by 0 bases, and 9 bases separated the two germline ends. CDR3 in DNA: TGCAGTGCTAGAACCCAACCGAGCACAGATACGCAGTATTTT. Amino acid sequence: CSARTQPSTDTQYF.

In this sample, this clone is medium-sized. The chain recombines TRBV6-1 with TRBJ2-2; TRBD1 matches 7 bases. The CDR3 loop spans 14 amino acids. V lost 6 bases and J lost 4; bases outside the gene matches: 5. The germline CDR1 and CDR2 sequences are MNHNS and SASEGT. In nucleotides, the CDR3 is TGTGCCAGCAGAAGGACAGGATCCACCGGGGAGCTGTTTTTT. This codes for CASRRTGSTGELFF.

This clone appeared many times. A much larger clonotype is one base distant, so this may be a read error. The same CDR3 is also encoded by other DNA sequences in this sample. CDR3 sequence (DNA): TGTGCCAGCTCACCCGTAGCGGGGGGGGTGTTCGAGCAGTACTTC. Protein product: CASSPVAGGVFEQYF. V gene TRBV18 combines with J gene TRBJ2-7, with 11 bases that match TRBD2. The junction had 7 bases not matched to a gene; V was cut back by 3 bases and J by 6 bases. The length of the CDR3 is 15 residues. Germline lookup yields CDR1 KGHSH and CDR2 LQKENI.

As to this clone: A much larger clone is a single base away; this may be a read error. V and J are TRBV14 and TRBJ1-6, with TRBD1 as a possible D gene (5 bases). The length of the CDR3 is 15 residues. Germline V gene data show CDR1 as SGHDN and CDR2 as FVKESK. The chain's CDR3 is CASSQDVRANSTLHF. The CDR3 nucleotides are TGTGCCAGCAGCCAAGATGTCAGGGCGAATTCAACCCTCCACTTT.

Only a few counts were recorded for this clone. The V gene is TRBV11-2, the J gene TRBJ2-2; D ambiguous. Trimming cost V 2 bases and J 6 bases, with 13 bases left between them. Germline CDR1 is SGHAT and CDR2 is FQNNGV. The CDR3 has 15 amino acids. This CDR3 reads CASSLMWNGAGELFF. The DNA for the CDR3 is TGTGCCAGCAGCTTAATGTGGAATGGGGCCGGGGAGCTGTTTTTT.

By its share, this clone is medium-sized (0.01 to 0.1%). The V and J genes are TRBV6-1 and TRBJ2-7; 10 bases fit TRBD1. The V and J ends lost 7 bases and 5 bases, in that order; junction bases with no gene match: 8. This CDR3 comprises 14 residues. Germline assignment: CDR1 MNHNS and CDR2 SASEGT. CDR3 protein: CASNSGTGADEQYF. The CDR3 DNA reads TGTGCCAGCAACTCCGGGACAGGGGCGGACGAGCAGTACTTC.

Concerning this clone: This may be a read error: a much more frequent sequence differs by one nucleotide. This CDR3 is also generated by other DNA sequences in the sample. The chain couples TRBV9 to TRBJ2-7, with 12 bases identical to TRBD2. Germline V CDR1 and CDR2: SGDLS, YYNGEE. The CDR3 length is 16 residues. Written as DNA, the CDR3 is TGTGCCAGCAGCGTAGGCCCTGGACTAGCGGGGTACGAGCAGTGCTTC. It encodes CASSVGPGLAGYEQCF.

This clone was counted a few times. The CDR3: CASSATGNYNSPLHF. The CDR3 DNA sequence: TGTGCCAGCAGTGCGACAGGGAATTATAATTCACCCCTCCACTTT. The V call is TRBV2, the J call TRBJ1-6, with 7 bases that match TRBD1. The V gene's germline CDR1 is SNHLY and CDR2 FYNNEI. The CDR3 runs to 15 residues. V lost 4 bases, J lost 4 bases, and 4 bases stayed unmatched.

As to this clone: The sample contains more than one DNA sequence encoding this CDR3. V and J are TRBV7-9 and TRBJ1-2, with D possibly matching TRBD1 (5 bases). The CDR3 sequence is 14 residues long. Per germline, CDR1 SEHNR and CDR2 FQNEAQ (reference sequence). The germline V and J ends were trimmed by 5 bases and 3 bases, with 13 bases remaining between them. The CDR3 nucleotides read TGTGCCAGCAGCCTCGGTACAGGTGACTATGGCTACACCTTC. This sequence encodes CASSLGTGDYGYTF. Drawing the rest from reference TRBV7-9 and TRBJ1-2, the complete variable domain is DTGVSQNPRHKITKRGQNVTFRCDPISEHNRLYWYRQTLGQGPEFLTYFQNEAQLEKSRLLSDRFSAERPKGSFSTLEIQRTEQGDSAMYLCASSLGTGDYGYTFGSGTRLTVV.

This clone appeared many times. V and J are TRBV11-2 and TRBJ1-1; TRBD1 agrees at 7 bases. V shed 3 bases and J 3 bases; nucleotides not matched to a gene: 4. The CDR3 is 14 amino acids. Germline CDR1 reads SGHAT; CDR2 reads FQNNGV. The CDR3 sequence: CASSFRQGDTEAFF. CDR3 in DNA: TGTGCCAGCAGCTTCAGGCAGGGGGACACTGAAGCTTTCTTT.

The CDR3 DNA reads as TGTGCCAGCAGGAACAGGTGGGGCTACGAGCAGTACTTC. The encoded protein is CASRNRWGYEQYF. The V and J genes are TRBV25-1 and TRBJ2-7; a possible D gene is TRBD1 (5 bases). CDR1 is MGHDK and CDR2 is SYGVNS in the germline V gene. Between the trimmed V and J ends, which lost 6 bases and 3 bases, there was a span of 12 bases. The CDR3 consists of 13 residues.

This clone showed up many times. V usage is TRBV18 and J usage is TRBJ2-2, with D unclear. This CDR3 spans 13 amino acids. In germline, CDR1 is KGHSH, CDR2 LQKENI. V lost 3 bases and J lost 11, with 13 bases in between. This chain's CDR3 is CASSPGPERELFF. The CDR3 DNA reads TGTGCCAGCTCACCCGGACCGGAACGAGAGCTGTTTTTT.

Ten or more counts support this clone. This chain links TRBV19 with TRBJ2-3; D unresolved. This CDR3 spans 15 amino acids. Per germline, CDR1 LNHDA and CDR2 SQIVND (reference sequence). The V gene lost 7 bases and the J gene lost 3 bases, with 17 bases spanning the gap. The CDR3 protein is CASKYVDGRTDTQYF. CDR3 coding DNA: TGTGCCAGTAAGTACGTCGACGGAAGGACAGATACGCAGTATTTT.

This clone ranks as medium-sized (0.01 to 0.1%). V and J are TRBV5-1 and TRBJ1-1; a weak D match, TRBD1 (6 bases). Germline CDR1 and CDR2: SGHRS and YFSETQ. CDR3 length equals 18 residues. V gave up 6 bases and J gave up 0 bases, with 24 bases separating them. The CDR3 bases are TGCGCCAGCAAGAGGGACGAACAGGGAGGGGCCTTGAACACTGAAGCTTTCTTT. Its translation: CASKRDEQGGALNTEAFF.

The V call is TRBV4-1, the J call TRBJ2-1; no reliable D call. V lost 1 base, J lost 6 bases, and 1 base lay in between. The CDR3 loop spans 11 amino acids. The germline gives CDR1 MGHRA, CDR2 YSYEKL. The CDR3 loop is CASSQGNEQFF. The CDR3 DNA reads TGCGCCAGCAGCCAAGGCAATGAGCAGTTCTTC.

This chain joins TRBV6-2 or TRBV6-3 and TRBJ2-1; 8 bases are a match to TRBD2. The CDR3 loop spans 19 amino acids. The V gene's germline CDR1 is MNHEY and CDR2 SVGEGT. V gave up 2 bases and J gave up 4 bases; unmatched junction bases: 16. The CDR3 reads CASSYGFLGSGVFYNEQFF. The DNA for the CDR3 is TGTGCCAGCAGTTACGGCTTTTTGGGTAGCGGGGTTTTTTACAATGAGCAGTTCTTC.

This clone was seen ten or more times. V usage is TRBV10-3 and J usage is TRBJ2-3; tentative D call: TRBD1 (6 bases). Trimming removed 2 bases at V and 8 bases at J, with 14 bases between. The CDR3 extends over 14 amino acids. Germline V gives CDR1 ENHRY, CDR2 SYGVKD. This CDR3 is CAISETGIAGTQYF. In DNA form, the CDR3 reads TGTGCCATCAGTGAGACAGGGATTGCGGGTACGCAGTATTTT.

This clone was observed many times. A read error may be the cause here, since a much bigger clone is one base away. The gene calls are TRBV6-1 and TRBJ1-6; 8 nucleotides agree with TRBD1. The CDR3 length is 15 residues. V was pared by 7 bases and J by 9 bases, with 11 bases of the junction left unmatched. Germline CDR1 is MNHNS and CDR2 is SASEGT. CDR3 in amino acids: CASIPHQGASSPLHF. The CDR3 coding sequence is TGTGCCAGCATCCCCCATCAGGGGGCGAGTTCACCCCTCCACTTT.

The chain employs TRBV11-2 and TRBJ2-2, with D hard to call. V lost 2 bases, J lost 6 bases, and 10 bases lay in between. This CDR3 is built from 14 residues. Germline-derived CDR1 and CDR2 are SGHAT and FQNNGV. The CDR3 DNA is TGTGCCAGCAGCTTAACACGCAGCGCCGGGGAGCTGTTTTTT. This codes for CASSLTRSAGELFF.

Points on this clone: A read error may be the cause here, since a much bigger clone is one base away. CDR3 DNA: TGTGCCAGCAGCGTAGGCCGGGGGGTCAACAATGAGCAGTCCTTC. Protein product: CASSVGRGVNNEQSF. This rearrangement joins TRBV9 to TRBJ2-1; 7 nucleotides align to TRBD2. Germline-derived CDR1 and CDR2 are SGDLS and YYNGEE. This CDR3 region has 15 residues.

This clone was observed a few times. J is TRBJ2-6 and V is TRBV12-3 or TRBV12-4, with 8 bases that match TRBD2. V dropped 6 bases and J dropped 10; count of bases not matched to a gene: 14. This CDR3 region has 16 residues. The CDR3 DNA reads TGTGCCAGCAGGACAGCGGGGGCCTCTGGTTCTAACGTCCTGACTTTC. Translation: CASRTAGASGSNVLTF.

With respect to this clone: One end of the junction fails to match germline, which may point to a read error. CDR3 residues: CASSLVVSWAPETDTQYF. CDR3 DNA sequence: TGTGCCAGTAGCTTAGTCGTTAGCTGGGCCCCAGAAACAGATACGCAGTATTTT. The chain carries TRBV11-2 and TRBJ2-3; no definite D call. This CDR3 region has 18 residues. Germline CDR1 is SGHAT and CDR2 is FQNNGV. Looking up the rest from reference TRBV11-2 and TRBJ2-3 gives the full variable domain: EAGVAQSPRYKIIEKRQSVAFWCNPISGHATLYWYQQILGQGPKLLIQFQNNGVVDDSQLPKDRFSAERLKGVDSTLKIQPAKLEDSAVYLCASSLVVSWAPETDTQYFGPGTRLTVL.

This clone came up many times. The CDR3 bases are TGTGCCAGCACCGAGGGAGGGGATACGCAGTATTTT. It translates to CASTEGGDTQYF. The chain combines TRBV2 with TRBJ2-3, with 7 bases fitting TRBD2. Looked up from germline, CDR1 is SNHLY and CDR2 is FYNNEI. The CDR3 runs to 12 residues. After removal of 7 bases from V and 6 bases from J, the junction contained 4 bases not matched to a gene.

In this sample, this clone turned up a few times. The rearrangement links TRBV19 to TRBJ1-3; D gene unclear. Germline V gene data show CDR1 as LNHDA and CDR2 as SQIVND (reference sequence). The ends were cut back, 1 base at V and 3 bases at J, with 10 bases in the middle. The CDR3 is 15 amino acids. CDR3 DNA: TGTGCCAGTAGTATAGCAGCGACAAGTGGAAACACCATATATTTT. It encodes CASSIAATSGNTIYF.

This clone was recorded at least ten times. The rearrangement uses TRBV6-1 and TRBJ2-4; D might be TRBD1 (6 bases). Germline lookup yields CDR1 MNHNS and CDR2 SASEGT. The CDR3 runs to 14 residues. Trimming removed 5 bases from V and 2 bases from J, with 10 bases in between. The CDR3 coding sequence is TGTGCCAGCAGTCGCCGGGACACCAAAAACATTCAGTACTTC. Translation: CASSRRDTKNIQYF.

This chain links TRBV19 with TRBJ2-1; TRBD2 agrees at 15 bases. The trim removed 5 bases at V and 5 bases at J, leaving 7 bases unmatched. The CDR3 has 17 residues. CDR1 is LNHDA, CDR2 SQIVND, per germline (reference sequence). CDR3 residues: CASSWTSGGACHNEQFF. CDR3 nucleotides: TGTGCCAGTAGTTGGACTAGCGGGGGGGCATGCCACAATGAGCAGTTCTTC. Full variable domain (rest looked up from reference TRBV19 and TRBJ2-1): DGGITQSPKYLFRKEGQNVTLSCEQNLNHDAMYWYRQDPGQGLRLIYYSQIVNDFQKGDIAEGYSVSREKKESFPLTVTSAQKNPTAFYLCASSWTSGGACHNEQFFGPGTRLTVL.

This sequence joins TRBV18 and TRBJ1-2; TRBD1 matches 8 bases. Germline CDR1 reads KGHSH; CDR2 reads LQKENI. The CDR3 is 15 amino acids. J lost 4 bases, V lost 1 base, and 5 bases had no gene match. The CDR3: CASSPLGTGAYGYTF. Written as DNA, the CDR3 is TGTGCCAGCTCACCACTCGGGACAGGAGCCTATGGCTACACCTTC. Full variable domain (outside the CDR3, taken from reference TRBV18 and TRBJ1-2): NAGVMQNPRHLVRRRGQEARLRCSPMKGHSHVYWYRQLPEEGLKFMVYLQKENIIDESGMPKERFSAEFPKEGPSILRIQQVVRGDSAAYFCASSPLGTGAYGYTFGSGTRLTVV.

This clone was detected a few times. A much larger clone differs by one base, so this may be a read error. The CDR3 carries no conserved terminal phenylalanine or tryptophan, so it likely arises from a read error. The J gene is TRBJ2-4, the V gene TRBV29-1; a weak D match, TRBD2 (6 bases). This CDR3 region has 12 residues. Looked up from germline, CDR1 is SQVTM and CDR2 is ANQGSEA. With 2 bases removed from V and 8 bases from J, the gap between germline ends came to 10 bases. Here the CDR3 reads CSVEYGEDIQYL. CDR3 DNA sequence: TGCAGCGTTGAATACGGGGAGGACATTCAGTACTTA.

Ten or more counts support this clone. The chain uses TRBV11-1 and TRBJ1-1, with D possibly TRBD1 on 5 matching bases. Trimming pared 5 bases from V and 0 bases from J, leaving 7 bases between. The CDR3 sequence is 13 residues long. Germline CDR1 reads SGHAT; CDR2 reads FQDESV (reference sequence). As DNA, the CDR3 is TGTGCCAGCAGCCGACAGCTGAACACTGAAGCTTTCTTT. Protein product: CASSRQLNTEAFF.